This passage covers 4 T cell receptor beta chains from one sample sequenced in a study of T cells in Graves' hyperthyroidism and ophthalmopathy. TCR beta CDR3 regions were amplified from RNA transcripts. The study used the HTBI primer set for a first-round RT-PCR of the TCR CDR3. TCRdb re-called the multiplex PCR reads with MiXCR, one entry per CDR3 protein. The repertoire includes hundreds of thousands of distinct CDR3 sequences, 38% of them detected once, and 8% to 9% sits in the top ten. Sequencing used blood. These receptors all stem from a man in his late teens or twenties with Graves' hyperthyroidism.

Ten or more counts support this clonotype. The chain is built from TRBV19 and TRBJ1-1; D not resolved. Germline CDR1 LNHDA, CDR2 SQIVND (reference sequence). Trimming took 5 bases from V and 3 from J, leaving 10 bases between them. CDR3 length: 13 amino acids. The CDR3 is CASSSRTDTEAFF. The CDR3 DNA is TGTGCCAGTAGTTCCCGGACCGACACTGAAGCTTTCTTT.

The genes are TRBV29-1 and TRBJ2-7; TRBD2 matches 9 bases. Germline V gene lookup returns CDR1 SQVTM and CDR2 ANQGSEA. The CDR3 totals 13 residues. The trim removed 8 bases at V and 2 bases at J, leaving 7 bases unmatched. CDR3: CSPWTSETYEQYF. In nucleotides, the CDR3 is TGCAGCCCTTGGACTAGCGAGACCTACGAGCAGTACTTC.

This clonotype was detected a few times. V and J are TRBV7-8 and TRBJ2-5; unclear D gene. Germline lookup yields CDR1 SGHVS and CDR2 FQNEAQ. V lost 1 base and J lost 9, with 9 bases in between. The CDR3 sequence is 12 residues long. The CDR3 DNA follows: TGTGCCAGCAGCTTAGTCGGTTCGTCCCAGTACTTC. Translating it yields CASSLVGSSQYF.

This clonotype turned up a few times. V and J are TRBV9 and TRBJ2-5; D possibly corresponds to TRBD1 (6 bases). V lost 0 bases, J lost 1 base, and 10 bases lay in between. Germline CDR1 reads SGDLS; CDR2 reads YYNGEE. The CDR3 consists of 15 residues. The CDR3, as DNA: TGTGCCAGCAGCGTAGGACAGGCCCTCCAAGAGACCCAGTACTTC. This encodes CASSVGQALQETQYF.